This is a list of T cell receptor beta chains from one sample in a study of shared clonotypes between healthy human individuals. The data were produced by immunoSEQ multiplex PCR, yet TCRdb's version contains in-frame clones alone and is incomplete. The table shows 1 million to 1.2 million clones, with approximately 80% occurring only once. Sequencing used memory CD4+ T cells from PBMCs. All receptors derive from a young man in good health. Some clones in this sample may be carry-over from other donors' samples. Each CDR3 is given with its conserved first and last residue. A D gene is named only where the DNA matches it firmly. Clone size, where shown, is once, few, many, or a class for clones that have expanded.

v_call: TRBV7-2; j_call: TRBJ2-1; d_call: TRBD1; clone_size: .; cdr3_nt: TGTGCCAGCAGCTTCCTCTCGGACAGGCTTATCTTC; cdr3_aa: CASSFLSDRLIF
v_call: TRBV7-7; j_call: TRBJ2-1; d_call: TRBD1; clone_size: .; cdr3_nt: TGTGCCAGCAGCTTGACAGGGGGCAATGAGCAGTTCTTC; cdr3_aa: CASSLTGGNEQFF
v_call: TRBV7-3; j_call: TRBJ1-1; d_call: .; clone_size: .; cdr3_nt: TGTGCCAGCAGCCTTTTTAGGGACACTGAAGCTTTCTTT; cdr3_aa: CASSLFRDTEAFF
v_call: TRBV2; j_call: TRBJ2-1; d_call: TRBD2; clone_size: .; cdr3_nt: TGTGCCAGCAGTTTGTTAGCGGGAGGGCGGGATGAGCAGTTCTTC; cdr3_aa: CASSLLAGGRDEQFF
v_call: TRBV6-6; j_call: TRBJ2-7; d_call: .; clone_size: .; cdr3_nt: TGTGCCAGCAGTGGACACCCGGGACTCCCGGCGTACTTC; cdr3_aa: CASSGHPGLPAYF
v_call: TRBV7-3; j_call: TRBJ2-1; d_call: TRBD2; clone_size: once; cdr3_nt: TGTGCCAGCAGTCGCGGGAGGGAGCATGAGCAGTTCTTC; cdr3_aa: CASSRGREHEQFF
v_call: TRBV7-8; j_call: TRBJ1-5; d_call: TRBD1; clone_size: .; cdr3_nt: TGTGCCAGCAGCTACATTGGGACAGGGGACAGCAATCAGCCCCAGCATTTT; cdr3_aa: CASSYIGTGDSNQPQHF
v_call: TRBV7-9; j_call: TRBJ2-3; d_call: TRBD1; clone_size: .; cdr3_nt: TGTGCCAGCAGCCAAGACAGGGCCACAGATACGCAGTATTTT; cdr3_aa: CASSQDRATDTQYF
v_call: TRBV7-3; j_call: TRBJ2-1; d_call: .; clone_size: .; cdr3_nt: TGTGCCAGCAGCTTACCAGGGGCGTATAGAAATGAGCAGTTCTTC; cdr3_aa: CASSLPGAYRNEQFF
v_call: TRBV5-4; j_call: TRBJ2-7; d_call: .; clone_size: few; cdr3_nt: TGTGCCAGCAGCCCCCAAACAGGGACCTACGAGCAGTACTTC; cdr3_aa: CASSPQTGTYEQYF
v_call: TRBV9; j_call: TRBJ1-1; d_call: .; clone_size: .; cdr3_nt: TGTGCCAGCAGCCCCACGGGGGCAAGGAACACTGAAGCTTTCTTT; cdr3_aa: CASSPTGARNTEAFF
v_call: TRBV7-6; j_call: TRBJ2-1; d_call: TRBD2; clone_size: .; cdr3_nt: TGTGCCAGCAGCTCCTTTCTACTAGCGGGAGGGTACAATGAGCAGTTCTTC; cdr3_aa: CASSSFLLAGGYNEQFF
v_call: TRBV9; j_call: TRBJ2-4; d_call: .; clone_size: .; cdr3_nt: TGTGCCAGCGGGCATGGAGCCAAAAACATTCAGTACTTC; cdr3_aa: CASGHGAKNIQYF
v_call: TRBV5-1; j_call: TRBJ1-4; d_call: TRBD1; clone_size: .; cdr3_nt: TGCGCCAGCAGCCCGGTGGAGGGGGCTGTGGATGAAAAACTGTTTTTT; cdr3_aa: CASSPVEGAVDEKLFF
v_call: TRBV11-2; j_call: TRBJ2-1; d_call: .; clone_size: .; cdr3_nt: TGTGCCAGCAGCACCAGCGGGACAGGCTACAATGAGCAGTTCTTC; cdr3_aa: CASSTSGTGYNEQFF
v_call: TRBV29-1; j_call: TRBJ2-7; d_call: TRBD1; clone_size: many; cdr3_nt: TGCAGCGTTGGACAGGGAAATATGTACTACGAGCAGTACTTC; cdr3_aa: CSVGQGNMYYEQYF
v_call: TRBV4-1; j_call: TRBJ2-7; d_call: TRBD2; clone_size: .; cdr3_nt: TGCGCCAGCAGCCAAGATAAACTAGCGGGAGCGTACGAGCAGTACTTC; cdr3_aa: CASSQDKLAGAYEQYF
v_call: TRBV6-6; j_call: TRBJ1-2; d_call: .; clone_size: once; cdr3_nt: TGTGCCAGCAGTTATGGACAGCCGGCCTATGGCTACACCTTC; cdr3_aa: CASSYGQPAYGYTF
v_call: TRBV7-7; j_call: TRBJ2-5; d_call: .; clone_size: few; cdr3_nt: TGTGCCAGCAGCTTAGACGGGTCCGGCCAAGAGACCCAGTACTTC; cdr3_aa: CASSLDGSGQETQYF
v_call: TRBV7-8; j_call: TRBJ1-1; d_call: TRBD1; clone_size: .; cdr3_nt: TGTGCCAGCAGCCCTAGGACAGGGAGGAACACTGAAGCTTTCTTT; cdr3_aa: CASSPRTGRNTEAFF
v_call: TRBV6-5; j_call: TRBJ2-7; d_call: TRBD1; clone_size: .; cdr3_nt: TGTGCCAGCAGTTATCGGACAGGCAGCTCCTACGAGCAGTACTTC; cdr3_aa: CASSYRTGSSYEQYF
v_call: TRBV5-1; j_call: TRBJ1-1; d_call: TRBD1; clone_size: few; cdr3_nt: TGCGCCAGCAGCTTAAATCCTGACAGGGTGGTCACTGAAGCTTTCTTT; cdr3_aa: CASSLNPDRVVTEAFF
v_call: TRBV28; j_call: TRBJ1-2; d_call: .; clone_size: .; cdr3_nt: TGTGCCAGCAGCTACACCGCCGGCTACACCTTC; cdr3_aa: CASSYTAGYTF
v_call: TRBV5-1; j_call: TRBJ1-2; d_call: TRBD1; clone_size: .; cdr3_nt: TGCGCCAGCAGCTTTAATTCGGAGGGGGCGCGTGGCTACACCTTC; cdr3_aa: CASSFNSEGARGYTF
v_call: TRBV28; j_call: TRBJ1-5; d_call: .; clone_size: .; cdr3_nt: TGTGCCAGCAGTCCCCCGGGGGGGGATCATCAGCCCCAGCATTTT; cdr3_aa: CASSPPGGDHQPQHF
v_call: TRBV5-1; j_call: TRBJ1-1; d_call: .; clone_size: .; cdr3_nt: TGCGCCAGCAGCTTGCGTTTTGACACTGAAGCTTTCTTT; cdr3_aa: CASSLRFDTEAFF
v_call: TRBV7-9; j_call: TRBJ2-1; d_call: .; clone_size: .; cdr3_nt: TGTGCCAGCAGCTTAGGGGGACTCTCCTCAGAGCAGTTCTTC; cdr3_aa: CASSLGGLSSEQFF
v_call: TRBV20-1; j_call: TRBJ2-3; d_call: .; clone_size: few; cdr3_nt: TGCAGTGCCCCAGATGGACGTACGCAGTATTTT; cdr3_aa: CSAPDGRTQYF
v_call: TRBV5-1; j_call: TRBJ2-6; d_call: .; clone_size: .; cdr3_nt: TGCGCCAGCAGCCCCCCGGCTGGGGCCAACGTCCTGACTTTC; cdr3_aa: CASSPPAGANVLTF